This T cell receptor (beta chain) was identified in a study of blood T cell repertoires in COVID-19. Method: immunoSEQ multiplex PCR; TCRdb's copy keeps in-frame clones and lacks some. In the table there are approximately 260,000 clones, approximately 86% of which are singletons. Germline V lookup: CDR1 SNHLY, CDR2 FYNNEI. CDR3 size: 15 residues. The ends lost 7 bases at V and 2 bases at J; junction bases unmatched: 5. The sequenced material came from peripheral blood. The chain couples TRBV2 to TRBJ2-2, with 9 bases lining up with TRBD2. This clonotype was sampled from an elderly woman with active or convalescent COVID-19. CDR3 nucleotides: TGTGCCAGCACGAAGGGACTAGCCAACACCGGGGAGCTGTTTTTT. It codes for CASTKGLANTGELFF.